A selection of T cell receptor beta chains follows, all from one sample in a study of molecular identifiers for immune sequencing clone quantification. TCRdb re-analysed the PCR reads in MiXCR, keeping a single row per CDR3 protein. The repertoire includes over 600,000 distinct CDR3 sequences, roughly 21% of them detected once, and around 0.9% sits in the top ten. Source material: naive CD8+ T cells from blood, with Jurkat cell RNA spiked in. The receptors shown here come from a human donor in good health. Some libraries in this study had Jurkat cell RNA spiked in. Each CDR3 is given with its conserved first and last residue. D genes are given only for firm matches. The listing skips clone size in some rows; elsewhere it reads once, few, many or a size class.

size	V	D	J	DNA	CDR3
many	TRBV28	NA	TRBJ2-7	TGTGCCAGCCACAGTGTAGGGCTCTCCTACGAGCAGTACTTC	CASHSVGLSYEQYF
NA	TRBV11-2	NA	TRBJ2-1	TGTGCCAGCAAAGCGGCGGGGAGCTCCTACAATGAGCAGTTCTTC	CASKAAGSSYNEQFF
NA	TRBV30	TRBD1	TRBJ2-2	TGTGCCTGGAGACGGACAGGGGATAACACCGGGGAGCTGGTTTTT	CAWRRTGDNTGELVF
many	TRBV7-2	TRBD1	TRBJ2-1	TGTGCCAGCAGCCCCTTGGACAGGGGTAACAATGAGCAGTTCTTC	CASSPLDRGNNEQFF
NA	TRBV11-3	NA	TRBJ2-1	TGTGCCAGCAGCTTAGGAGGGATCCCGTACAATGAGCAGTTCTTC	CASSLGGIPYNEQFF
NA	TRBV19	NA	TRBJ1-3	TGTGCCAGTACCCTTTTTCAATCTGGAAACGCCATATATTTT	CASTLFQSGNAIYF
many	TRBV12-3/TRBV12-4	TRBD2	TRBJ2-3	TGTGCCAGCAGTTTTCTGTCCCTTACCGGGACTAGCGGGGGGGATAGCACAGATACGCAGTATTTT	CASSFLSLTGTSGGDSTDTQYF
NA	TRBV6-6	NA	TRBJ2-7	TGTGCCAGCAGTTACTCCACCCCCTGCGAGCAGTACTTC	CASSYSTPCEQYF
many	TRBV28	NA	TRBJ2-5	TGTGCCGCATCCGGACCAATGGGTATTTTGGAGACCCAGTACTTC	CAASGPMGILETQYF
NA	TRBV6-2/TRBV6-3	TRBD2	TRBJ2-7	TGTGCCAGCAGGGAACTAGCGGGAGGGCCCGAAGAGCAGTACTTC	CASRELAGGPEEQYF
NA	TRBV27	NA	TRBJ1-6	TGTGCCAGCAGGGGGGGGTCCTCCTATAATTCACCCCTCCACTTT	CASRGGSSYNSPLHF
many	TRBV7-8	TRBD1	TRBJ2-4	TGTGCCAGCAGCTTAGGCAGACAGGGATTAGCCAAAAACATTCAGTACTTC	CASSLGRQGLAKNIQYF
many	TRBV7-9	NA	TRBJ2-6	TGTTCGGCAGGGTCTGGGGCCAACGTCCTGACTTTC	CSAGSGANVLTF
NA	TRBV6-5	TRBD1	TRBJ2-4	TGTGCCAGCAGTCCCGGGACAGGGTTAGCCAAAAACATTCAGTACTTC	CASSPGTGLAKNIQYF
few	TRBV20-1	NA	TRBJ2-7	TGCAGTGCTAACAATGAATTAGACGCCGCCCGCTACGAGCAGTACTTC	CSANNELDAARYEQYF
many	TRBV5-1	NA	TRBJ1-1	TGCGCCAGCAGCTTGTCCCAGGGAGCGGTCACTGAAGCTTTCTTT	CASSLSQGAVTEAFF
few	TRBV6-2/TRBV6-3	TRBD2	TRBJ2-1	TGTGCCAGCAGTTATGGGCTAGCGGTGCGAAATGAGCAGTTCTTC	CASSYGLAVRNEQFF
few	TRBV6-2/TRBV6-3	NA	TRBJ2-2	TGTGCCAGCAGACGGGGACTTTACAAACACGGGGAGCTGTTTTTT	CASRRGLYKHGELFF
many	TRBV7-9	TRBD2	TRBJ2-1	TGTGCCAGCAGCTCACCTAGCGGGGGTCATGAGCAGTTCTTC	CASSSPSGGHEQFF
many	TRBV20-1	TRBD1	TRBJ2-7	TGCAGTGCTAGGGGCCGGGACAGGGTTTCCTACGAGCAGTACTTC	CSARGRDRVSYEQYF
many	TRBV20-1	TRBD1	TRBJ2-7	TGCAGTGCTTGGACAGGGACCTACGAGCAGTACTTC	CSAWTGTYEQYF
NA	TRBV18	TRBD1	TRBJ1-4	TGTGCCAGCTCTCGAATATTACCGGGACAGGGTAATGAAAAACTGTTTTTT	CASSRILPGQGNEKLFF
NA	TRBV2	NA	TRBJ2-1	TGTGCCAGCAGTGTGGGAGCAAATGCTGAGCAGTTCTTC	CASSVGANAEQFF